This TCR beta chain came from a study of cytomegalovirus exposure and HLA in healthy donors (dated by TCRdb to about 2017). Concerning the study at large: The 700 or so repertoires of the first cohort and the 110 or so validation repertoires were produced on the same platform, according to a later analysis. The study aimed to test whether signatures of past pathogen exposure could be identified by cataloging public T cell receptors. A separate validation cohort of more than 100 different subjects was used in addition to the roughly 700-subject first cohort. High-throughput TCR immunosequencing, statistical association of individual TCRs with disease status, and machine learning were combined to predict cytomegalovirus infection status.

The full study reports these points: In vitro tests confirmed that a few of the cytomegalovirus-associated TCR beta chains recognize cytomegalovirus antigens. In the study, some 160 TCR beta chains were listed as associated with cytomegalovirus. According to the authors, the approach could potentially be generalized to other disease states and immunological phenotypes. Subsequent analysis determined that TCRs grouped into clusters in the first cohort also showed a tendency toward co-occurrence across the 90 to 150 validation repertoires, and 94% of cluster scores exceeded 0. All 120 or so repertoires were used to score co-occurrence in the validation cohort in a later analysis, because that analysis had no HLA typing for the cohort. Cytomegalovirus status was reported to be diagnosed by the classifier with high specificity and sensitivity in both the original and validation cohorts. While some public TCRs were present in many individuals, most TCR sequences turned up only very rarely across donors.

CDR1 and CDR2 (SGHRS, YFSETQ) derive from the germline V gene. The CDR3 holds 15 amino acids from the cysteine to the phenylalanine. Only the CDR3 DNA is retained, 45 bases long and in frame from the first base. Relative to germline, V is 4 bases shorter and J is 0 bases shorter, with 11 bases between their ends. Separate from the approximately 730-subject first cohort, the validation cohort of roughly 120 subjects was the group to which the donors belonged. On this clone itself: It has no known antigen specificity. No quality values exist for individual bases; no much larger clone is one base distant.

The library was obtained by the immunoSEQ multiplex PCR assay. Regarding the original processing steps: A statistical classification framework was built for diagnosing cytomegalovirus status from the catalog of TCR beta chain sequences. Drawn from immuneACCESS, this table holds only the in-frame rearrangements with V and J called that TCRdb kept. Clones are partly lost; checked studies trace under half to an unresolved V gene and leave the rest unexplained. The D gene and trimming were derived from the DNA, and the V and J assignments and clone size from that table. This sample lists 150,000 to 200,000 clones; approximately 88% were detected once. Around 6.7% of the sample is taken by the ten largest.

The sequence derives from a young man in good health and CMV-seropositive. The sequencing sample was made of PBMCs. The rearranged chain carries TRBV5-1 and TRBJ2-1, and TRBD2 may be the D gene, going by 5 matching bases. CDR3 sequence: CASSPHRDSYNEQFF. Here is the DNA: TGCGCCAGCAGCCCCCACCGGGACTCCTACAATGAGCAGTTCTTC.